This entry features one T cell receptor beta chain sequence. The data derive from a study of blood T cell repertoires in COVID-19. Study overall: Some COVID-19 samples were acute and others convalescent; all came from the United States, Italy and Spain. Sample material is recorded as cDNA or gDNA derived from T cells, B-cell-depleted T cells, or PBMCs.

The CDR3 covers 16 residues. The V segment lost 1 base and the J segment 2 bases; nucleotides outside the gene matches: 3. The germline V gene has CDR1 SEHNR and CDR2 FQNEAQ (reference sequence). Under the authors' procedure: Using reference gene primer amplification, nucleated cell counts were estimated. TCRdb's copy holds only in-frame clones and misses some; the assay was immunoSEQ multiplex PCR. V, J and clone size reflect that table, while D and trimming were determined from the DNA. The sample holds roughly 99,000 clones; approximately 90% are singletons and the top ten take around 7%. This clonotype was sampled from a man aged 50-60 years with active or convalescent COVID-19. The chain links TRBV7-9 to TRBJ1-3; 9 bases line up with TRBD1. Sequenced input: peripheral blood. The CDR3, as DNA: TGTGCCAGCAGCTTAGTACAGGGGGCAGCTGGAAACACCATATATTTT. Amino acid sequence: CASSLVQGAAGNTIYF.